One and the same sample provided the 24 T cell receptor beta chains below, sequenced in a study of T cells in women clearing cervical HPV infection. Produced via immunoSEQ multiplex PCR; TCRdb's table is partial and in-frame only. Its table records over 30,000 clones. The sample comprised blood buffy coat. The receptor source for this set is a woman between 18 and 69 years old with a cervical HPV16 infection that either progressed to CIN3+ or cleared (not recorded which).

About this clone itself: The sequence runs out 3 residues before the end of the CDR3; the remainder is reconstructed from the germline J gene. The chain uses TRBV15 and TRBJ2-2, with 9 nucleotides matching TRBD1. The CDR3 loop spans 16 amino acids. V lost 4 bases and J lost 5; bases outside the gene matches: 8. Germline V lookup: CDR1 LNHNV, CDR2 YYDKDF (reference sequence). The CDR3 region is CATSKTTGGSTGELFF. The part of the CDR3 DNA that was read is TGTGCCACCAGCAAAACGACAGGGGGTAGTACCGGGGAG.

Details on this clone: The missing CDR3 end, 3 residues past where the read stops, is filled in from the germline J gene. This sequence joins TRBV19 and TRBJ2-5; D may be TRBD1 (6 bases). The germline V and J ends were trimmed by 6 bases and 5 bases, with 19 bases remaining between them. The germline CDR1 and CDR2 sequences are LNHDA and SQIVND (reference sequence). The CDR3 totals 15 residues. Incomplete CDR3 DNA: TGTGCCAGTAGAGCGTGGGGAGAGGGGGAGGAGACC. Translating it yields CASRAWGEGEET. The CDR3 as a whole reads CASRAWGEGEETQYF.

In the case of this clone: The read ends 3 residues before the CDR3 terminus; that terminus is restored from the germline J gene. This chain uses TRBV6-4 with TRBJ2-3; the D gene is possibly TRBD2 (7 bases). Trimming pared 0 bases from V and 1 base from J, leaving 11 bases between. CDR3 length: 16 amino acids. Germline V gives CDR1 MRHNA, CDR2 SNTAGT. The sequenced part of the CDR3 DNA is TGTGCCAGCAGTGACTCGGGGGGGGGCGGCACAGATACG. Encoded protein: CASSDSGGGGTDT. The entire CDR3 is CASSDSGGGGTDTQYF.

About this clone: Read data end 3 residues before the CDR3 end; the end is taken from the germline J gene. The V gene is TRBV13, the J gene TRBJ1-4; 12 nucleotides line up with TRBD1. There are 15 residues in the CDR3. From germline, CDR1 is PRHDT and CDR2 FYEKMQ (reference sequence). J gave up 8 bases and V 4 bases, and 5 bases lay outside the gene matches. Here the CDR3 reads CASSWGTGGREKLFF. The covered CDR3 bases are TGTGCCAGCAGCTGGGGGACAGGGGGCCGGGAAAAA.

To note about this clone: The DNA ends 3 residues before the CDR3 does, and the rest of the CDR3 is filled in from the germline J gene. The V and J genes are TRBV29-1 and TRBJ2-7; 7 positions match TRBD1. CDR3 size: 16 residues. Looked up from germline, CDR1 is SQVTM and CDR2 is ANQGSEA. V trimming: 7 bases; J trimming: 0 bases; junction bases outside the gene matches: 15. Partial CDR3 DNA: TGCAGCGCCCGACACCCAACAGGGGTGAGCTCCTACGAG. Translation gives CSARHPTGVSSYE. The full CDR3 protein is CSARHPTGVSSYEQYF.

A word on this clone: The CDR3 end lies 3 residues beyond the end of the read and is filled in from the germline J gene. The gene calls are TRBV5-1 and TRBJ1-2; TRBD1 is a possible D gene (6 bases). CDR1 is SGHRS, CDR2 YFSETQ, per germline. The ends were cut back, 4 bases at V and 3 bases at J, with 28 bases in the middle. The CDR3 runs 19 residues. The CDR3 DNA, read in part, is TGCGCCAGCAGCCCGGACCTCCCGGGACAACTACACAAGGACTATGGC. It codes for CASSPDLPGQLHKDYG. The CDR3 as a whole reads CASSPDLPGQLHKDYGYTF.

Turning to this clone: The CDR3 extends 3 residues past the end of the read, so its final part is completed from the germline J gene. The V gene is TRBV5-1, the J gene TRBJ1-1; D is possibly TRBD1 (6 bases). V was pared by 3 bases and J by 0 bases, with 15 bases between. Germline CDR1 is SGHRS and CDR2 is YFSETQ. The CDR3 has 16 residues. The DNA read from the CDR3 is TGCGCCAGCAGCTCCACCGGGCAGGGGATGAACACTGAA. This gives the protein CASSSTGQGMNTE. The CDR3 as a whole reads CASSSTGQGMNTEAFF. Variable domain in full (rest from reference TRBV5-1 and TRBJ1-1): KAGVTQTPRYLIKTRGQQVTLSCSPISGHRSVSWYQQTPGQGLQFLFEYFSETQRNKGNFPGRFSGRQFSNSRSEMNVSTLELGDSALYLCASSSTGQGMNTEAFFGQGTRLTVV.

Notes on this clone: The read ends 3 residues early relative to the CDR3; the germline J gene fills the gap. The chain links TRBV20-1 to TRBJ2-7, with 7 bases identical to TRBD1. Germline CDR1 is DFQATT and CDR2 is SNEGSKA (reference sequence). J lost 3 bases, V lost 3 bases, and 11 bases had no gene match. CDR3 length: 15 amino acids. This CDR3 is CSARDLRQGDYEQYF. The DNA read from the CDR3 is TGCAGTGCTAGGGATCTACGGCAGGGGGACTACGAG.

On this clone: The sequence runs out 3 residues before the end of the CDR3; the remainder is reconstructed from the germline J gene. The V call is TRBV19, the J call TRBJ1-4; D unresolved. Trimming left V 7 bases short and J 4 bases short, with 7 bases between. Germline values: CDR1 LNHDA, CDR2 SQIVND (reference sequence). The CDR3 is 12 amino acids. The CDR3 reads CASKRHNEKLFF. The sequenced CDR3 bases are TGTGCCAGTAAGAGACATAATGAAAAA.

Remarks on this clone: The CDR3 end lies 3 residues beyond the end of the read and is filled in from the germline J gene. The V gene is TRBV7-9, the J gene TRBJ1-1; no firm D call. V was shortened by 5 bases and J by 6 bases, with 13 bases between the two germline ends. This CDR3 region has 13 residues. Germline V gene lookup returns CDR1 SEHNR and CDR2 FQNEAQ (reference sequence). CDR3 loop: CASSAVEVAEAFF. The CDR3 DNA, read in part, is TGTGCCAGCAGCGCTGTCGAGGTGGCTGAA.

Notes on this clone: The missing CDR3 end, 3 residues past where the read stops, is filled in from the germline J gene. This chain links TRBV10-3 with TRBJ2-7, with a possible D match to TRBD2 (5 bases). The CDR3 is 12 amino acids. V lost 4 bases to trimming and J lost 6 bases, with 10 bases between them. Germline CDR1 and CDR2: ENHRY and SYGVKD. The covered CDR3 bases are TGTGCCATCAGTGTTGAGGGTGGCGAG. As protein: CAISVEGGE. The CDR3 as a whole reads CAISVEGGEQYF.

As for this clone: Sequencing ends 3 residues short of the CDR3 end; the germline J gene provides the rest. The chain employs TRBV6-1 and TRBJ2-3; a weak D match, TRBD2 (6 bases). The CDR3 extends over 15 amino acids. Germline assignment: CDR1 MNHNS and CDR2 SASEGT. The germline V and J ends were trimmed by 1 base and 2 bases, with 10 bases remaining between them. The CDR3 loop is CASSEGRALTDTQYF. Incomplete CDR3 DNA: TGTGCCAGCAGTGAAGGGAGGGCCCTCACAGATACG.

In regard to this clone: The CDR3 end is not reached by the read, which stops 3 residues before it; the germline J gene fills it in. V and J are TRBV20-1 and TRBJ2-7; 13 bases map to TRBD2. CDR3 length: 15 residues. J gave up 2 bases and V 6 bases, and 7 bases lay outside the gene matches. Per germline, CDR1 DFQATT and CDR2 SNEGSKA (reference sequence). The part of the CDR3 DNA that was read is TGCAGTGCACCTAGACTAGCGGGGGGAGCCTACGAG. Amino acids: CSAPRLAGGAYE. In full, the CDR3 reads CSAPRLAGGAYEQYF.

Note on this clone: From the germline J gene comes the end of the CDR3, since the read stops 3 residues before it. This sequence joins TRBV19 and TRBJ1-1; 7 nucleotides line up with TRBD1. Trimming removed 3 bases from V and 2 bases from J; junction bases left unmatched: 3. This CDR3 is 14 amino acids long. Germline-derived CDR1 and CDR2 are LNHDA and SQIVND (reference sequence). The CDR3 bases that were read are TGTGCCAGTAGTATTGGGACAGCCAACACTGAA. Its translation: CASSIGTANTE. The full CDR3 protein reads CASSIGTANTEAFF.

As for this clone: The CDR3 end lies 3 residues beyond the end of the read and is filled in from the germline J gene. This rearrangement joins TRBV7-9 to TRBJ2-7; TRBD1 is a possible D gene (6 bases). From germline, CDR1 is SEHNR and CDR2 FQNEAQ (reference sequence). CDR3 size: 12 residues. Trimming cost V 8 bases and J 2 bases, with 10 bases left between them. The CDR3 DNA, read in part, is TGTGCCAGCGGAACAGGGCCCTACGAG. It encodes CASGTGPYE. The CDR3, in full, reads CASGTGPYEQYF.

Turning to this clone: The sequence runs out 3 residues before the end of the CDR3; the remainder is reconstructed from the germline J gene. The rearrangement links TRBV20-1 to TRBJ1-1, with TRBD1 identical over 11 bases. Trimming at V came to 6 bases and at J to 4 bases, leaving 10 bases not matched to a gene. Germline V gene data show CDR1 as DFQATT and CDR2 as SNEGSKA (reference sequence). This CDR3 has 15 amino acids. The chain's CDR3 is CSAQDPGTGGTEAFF. The covered CDR3 bases are TGCAGTGCCCAAGACCCTGGGACAGGGGGCACTGAA.

Comments on this clone: The read gets to within 3 residues of the CDR3 end, and the germline J gene fills in the rest. V is TRBV6-1 and J is TRBJ1-1, with TRBD1 as a possible D gene (6 bases). Germline-derived CDR1 and CDR2 are MNHNS and SASEGT. The CDR3 covers 15 residues. The part of the CDR3 DNA that was read is TGTGCCAGCAGTGAATCGGCGGGGGGGCAAGAGACC. This gives the protein CASSESAGGQET. The entire CDR3 sequence reads CASSESAGGQETAFF.

The DNA read from the CDR3 is TGTGCCAGCAGCTTGAGGGGTGCCTACGAG. Translating it yields CASSLRGAYE. The full CDR3 is CASSLRGAYEQYF. The rearrangement uses TRBV5-8 and TRBJ2-7, with D perhaps matching TRBD1 (5 bases). The CDR3 end lies 3 residues beyond the end of the read and is filled in from the germline J gene. Germline assignment: CDR1 SGHTS and CDR2 YDEGEE. V was shortened by 1 base and J by 2 bases, with 7 bases between the two germline ends. This CDR3 comprises 13 residues.

Turning to this clone: The CDR3 extends 3 residues past the end of the read, so its final part is completed from the germline J gene. The chain combines TRBV6-1 with TRBJ1-1; no firm D call. The CDR3 runs to 14 residues. The V gene lost 4 bases and the J gene lost 0 bases, with 9 bases spanning the gap. CDR1 is MNHNS, CDR2 SASEGT, per germline. The covered CDR3 bases are TGTGCCAGCAGTGCCAGTTTTATGAACACTGAA. Translated, it gives CASSASFMNTE. The whole CDR3 protein reads CASSASFMNTEAFF.

On this clone itself: The read terminates 3 residues ahead of where the CDR3 ends, so the germline J gene completes it. V and J are TRBV7-8 and TRBJ2-4; D may be TRBD2 (5 bases). The CDR3 runs 11 residues. Germline CDR1 and CDR2: SGHVS and FQNEAQ. The CDR3 here is CASSPARGQYF. The CDR3 DNA, read in part, is TGTGCCAGCAGCCCCGCCCGGGGT.

As for this clone: With the read ending 3 residues before the CDR3 end, the germline J gene is used to fill in that end. The rearrangement links TRBV11-2 to TRBJ1-2; unclear D gene. This CDR3 contains 15 residues. Germline values: CDR1 SGHAT, CDR2 FQNNGV. Partial CDR3 DNA: TGTGCCAGCAGCTTAGATCCCGGACTTTCCTGGGGC. Translated, it gives CASSLDPGLSWG. The whole CDR3 protein is CASSLDPGLSWGYTF.

Details on this clone: Read data end 3 residues before the CDR3 end; the end is taken from the germline J gene. V is TRBV6-1 and J is TRBJ2-1; no definite D call. This CDR3 comprises 15 residues. V lost 4 bases to trimming and J lost 2 bases, with 12 bases between them. CDR1 and CDR2 from the germline V gene are MNHNS and SASEGT. The CDR3 bases that were read are TGTGCCAGCAGTGTCCAGGCACGACCCTACAATGAG. Residues: CASSVQARPYNE. The CDR3 in its entirety is CASSVQARPYNEQFF.

The CDR3 loop is CASSESATGGNTEAFF. CDR3 DNA (partial): TGCGCCAGCAGTGAGTCCGCTACCGGGGGGAACACTGAA. V and J are TRBV10-1 and TRBJ1-1; D perhaps matches TRBD1 (5 bases). The read gets to within 3 residues of the CDR3 end, and the germline J gene fills in the rest. CDR3 length: 16 residues. V was trimmed by 0 bases and J by 1 base, leaving 12 bases between them. Germline V gives CDR1 WNHNN, CDR2 SYGVQD (reference sequence).

Remarks on this clone: The observed sequence ends 3 residues before the CDR3 terminus, with the missing tail filled in from the germline J gene. V and J are TRBV20-1 and TRBJ2-1, with 10 bases matching TRBD2. CDR1 is DFQATT, CDR2 SNEGSKA, per germline (reference sequence). V lost 6 bases to trimming and J lost 8 bases; unmatched junction nucleotides: 13. CDR3 length equals 15 residues. This CDR3 is CSALPLAGDGDEQFF. The covered CDR3 bases are TGCAGTGCACTCCCCCTAGCGGGGGACGGGGATGAG.